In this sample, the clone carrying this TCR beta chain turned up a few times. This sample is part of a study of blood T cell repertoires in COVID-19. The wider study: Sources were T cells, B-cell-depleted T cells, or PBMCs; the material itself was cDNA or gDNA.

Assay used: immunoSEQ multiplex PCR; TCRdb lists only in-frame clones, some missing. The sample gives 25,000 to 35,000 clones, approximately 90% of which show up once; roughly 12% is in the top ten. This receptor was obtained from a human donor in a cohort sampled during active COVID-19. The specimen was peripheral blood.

The CDR3 nucleotides are TGTGCCAGCAGCTTAGATGGGGCGGGCTACACCTTC. Translated, it gives CASSLDGAGYTF. The chain employs TRBV11-2 and TRBJ1-2; maybe TRBD1 (5 bases). CDR3 length: 12 amino acids. Per germline, CDR1 SGHAT and CDR2 FQNNGV. The ends were cut back, 0 bases at V and 8 bases at J, with 7 bases in the middle. The whole variable domain, remainder taken from reference TRBV11-2 and TRBJ1-2, is EAGVAQSPRYKIIEKRQSVAFWCNPISGHATLYWYQQILGQGPKLLIQFQNNGVVDDSQLPKDRFSAERLKGVDSTLKIQPAKLEDSAVYLCASSLDGAGYTFGSGTRLTVV.